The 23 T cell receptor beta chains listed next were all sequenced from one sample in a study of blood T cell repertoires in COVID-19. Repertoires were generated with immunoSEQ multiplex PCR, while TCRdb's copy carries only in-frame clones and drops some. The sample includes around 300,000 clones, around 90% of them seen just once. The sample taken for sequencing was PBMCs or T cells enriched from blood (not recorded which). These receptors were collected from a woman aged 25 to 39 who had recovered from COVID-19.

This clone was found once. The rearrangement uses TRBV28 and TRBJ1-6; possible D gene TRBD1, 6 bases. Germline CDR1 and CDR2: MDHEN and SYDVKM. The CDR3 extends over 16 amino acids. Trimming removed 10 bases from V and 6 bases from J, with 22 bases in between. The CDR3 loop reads CATRPVGGGGNSPLHF. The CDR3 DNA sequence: TGTGCCACCAGGCCGGTGGGGGGAGGGGGTAATTCACCCCTCCACTTT.

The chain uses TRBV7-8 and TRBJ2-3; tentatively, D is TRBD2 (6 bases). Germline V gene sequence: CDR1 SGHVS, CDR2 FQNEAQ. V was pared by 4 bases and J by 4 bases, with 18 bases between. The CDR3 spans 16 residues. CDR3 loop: CASSSTRNRDSDTQYF. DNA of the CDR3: TGTGCCAGCAGCTCCACCAGAAACCGGGACTCAGATACGCAGTATTTT. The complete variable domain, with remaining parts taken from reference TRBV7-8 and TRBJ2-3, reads GAGVSQSPRYKVAKRGQDVALRCDPISGHVSLFWYQQALGQGPEFLTYFQNEAQLDKSGLPSDRFFAERPEGSVSTLKIQRTQQEDSAVYLCASSSTRNRDSDTQYFGPGTRLTVL.

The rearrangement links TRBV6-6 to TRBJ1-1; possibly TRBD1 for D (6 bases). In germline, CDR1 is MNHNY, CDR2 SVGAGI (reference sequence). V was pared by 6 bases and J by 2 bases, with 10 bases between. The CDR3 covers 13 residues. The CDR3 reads CASSTGINTEAFF. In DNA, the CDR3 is TGTGCCAGCAGCACAGGGATAAACACTGAAGCTTTCTTT.

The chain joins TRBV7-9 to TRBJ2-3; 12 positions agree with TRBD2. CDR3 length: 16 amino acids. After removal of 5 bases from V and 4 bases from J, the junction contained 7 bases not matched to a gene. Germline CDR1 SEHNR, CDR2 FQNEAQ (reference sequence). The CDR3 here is CASSPRLAGESDTQYF. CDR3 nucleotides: TGTGCCAGCAGCCCGCGACTAGCGGGAGAATCAGATACGCAGTATTTT.

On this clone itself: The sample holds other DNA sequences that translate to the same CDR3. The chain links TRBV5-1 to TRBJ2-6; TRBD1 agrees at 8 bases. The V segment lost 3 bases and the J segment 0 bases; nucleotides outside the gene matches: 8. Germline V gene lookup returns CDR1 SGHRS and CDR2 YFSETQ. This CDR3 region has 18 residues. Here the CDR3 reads CASSSRQGHSSGANVLTF. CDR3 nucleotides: TGCGCCAGCAGCTCAAGACAGGGGCACAGCTCTGGGGCCAACGTCCTGACTTTC. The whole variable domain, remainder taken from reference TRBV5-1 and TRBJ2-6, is KAGVTQTPRYLIKTRGQQVTLSCSPISGHRSVSWYQQTPGQGLQFLFEYFSETQRNKGNFPGRFSGRQFSNSRSEMNVSTLELGDSALYLCASSSRQGHSSGANVLTFGAGSRLTVL.

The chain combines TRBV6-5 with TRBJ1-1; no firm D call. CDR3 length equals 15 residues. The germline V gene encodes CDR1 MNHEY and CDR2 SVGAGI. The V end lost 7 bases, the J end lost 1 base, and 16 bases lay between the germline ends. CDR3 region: CASTNVYPGNTEAFF. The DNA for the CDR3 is TGTGCCAGCACGAACGTTTACCCGGGGAACACTGAAGCTTTCTTT.

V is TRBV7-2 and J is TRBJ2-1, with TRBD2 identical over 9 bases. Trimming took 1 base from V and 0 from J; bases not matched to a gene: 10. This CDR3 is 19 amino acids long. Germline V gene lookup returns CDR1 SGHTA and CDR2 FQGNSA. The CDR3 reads CASSLGGLAYASSYNEQFF. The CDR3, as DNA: TGTGCCAGCAGCTTAGGAGGACTAGCGTATGCTAGCTCCTACAATGAGCAGTTCTTC. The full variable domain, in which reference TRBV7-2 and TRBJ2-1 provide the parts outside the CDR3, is GAGVSQSPSNKVTEKGKDVELRCDPISGHTALYWYRQSLGQGLEFLIYFQGNSAPDKSGLPSDRFSAERTGGSVSTLTIQRTQQEDSAVYLCASSLGGLAYASSYNEQFFGPGTRLTVL.

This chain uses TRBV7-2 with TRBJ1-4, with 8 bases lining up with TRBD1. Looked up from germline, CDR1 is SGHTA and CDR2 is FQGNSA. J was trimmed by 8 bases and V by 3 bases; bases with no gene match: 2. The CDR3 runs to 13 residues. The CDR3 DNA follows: TGTGCCAGCAGCTTCGGGACAGGCGAAAAACTGTTTTTT. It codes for CASSFGTGEKLFF.

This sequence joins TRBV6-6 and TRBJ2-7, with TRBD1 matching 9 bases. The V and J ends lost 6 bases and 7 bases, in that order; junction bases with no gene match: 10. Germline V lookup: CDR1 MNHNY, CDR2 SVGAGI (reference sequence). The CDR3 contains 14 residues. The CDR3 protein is CASRIGQGREEQYF. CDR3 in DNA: TGTGCCAGCAGGATCGGACAGGGGAGAGAAGAGCAGTACTTC.

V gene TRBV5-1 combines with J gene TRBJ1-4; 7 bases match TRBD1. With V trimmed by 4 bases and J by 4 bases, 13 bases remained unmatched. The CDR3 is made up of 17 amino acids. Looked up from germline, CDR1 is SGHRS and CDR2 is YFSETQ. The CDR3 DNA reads TGCGCCAGCAGCAGACAGGGTTCTATCAACCGTAATGAAAAACTGTTTTTT. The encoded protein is CASSRQGSINRNEKLFF.

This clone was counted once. CDR3 region: CASRDRSLSDYSGYTF. In DNA form, the CDR3 reads TGTGCCAGCAGGGACAGATCATTGTCCGACTATAGTGGCTACACCTTC. This chain uses TRBV27 with TRBJ1-2, with a possible D match to TRBD1 (6 bases). Per the germline V gene, CDR1 is MNHEY and CDR2 is SMNVEV (reference sequence). The ends were cut back, 6 bases at V and 7 bases at J, with 24 bases in the middle. The CDR3 is made up of 16 amino acids.

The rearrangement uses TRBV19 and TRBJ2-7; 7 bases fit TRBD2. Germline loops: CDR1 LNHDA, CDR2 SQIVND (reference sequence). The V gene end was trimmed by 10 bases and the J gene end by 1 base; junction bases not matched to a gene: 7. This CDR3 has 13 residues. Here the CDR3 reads CATSPGLSYEQYF. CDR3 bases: TGTGCCACCAGCCCGGGACTATCCTACGAGCAGTACTTC.

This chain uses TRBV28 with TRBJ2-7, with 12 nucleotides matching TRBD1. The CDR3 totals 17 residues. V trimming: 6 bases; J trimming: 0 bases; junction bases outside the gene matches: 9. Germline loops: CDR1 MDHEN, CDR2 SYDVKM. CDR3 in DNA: TGTGCCAGCAGCCAACCGGGACAGGGGGCCAGCTCCTACGAGCAGTACTTC. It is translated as CASSQPGQGASSYEQYF.

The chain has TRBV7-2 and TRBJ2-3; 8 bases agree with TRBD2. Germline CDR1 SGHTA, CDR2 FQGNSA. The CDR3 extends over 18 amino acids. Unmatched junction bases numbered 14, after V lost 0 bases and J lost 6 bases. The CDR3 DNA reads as TGTGCCAGCAGCTTAGCAGTAGCGGGACCCGCCATGGGGGATACGCAGTATTTT. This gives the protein CASSLAVAGPAMGDTQYF.

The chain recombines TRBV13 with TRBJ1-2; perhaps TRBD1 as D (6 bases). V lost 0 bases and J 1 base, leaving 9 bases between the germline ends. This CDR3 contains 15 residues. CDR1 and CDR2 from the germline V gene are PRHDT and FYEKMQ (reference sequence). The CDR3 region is CASSLGDRHNYGYTF. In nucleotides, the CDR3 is TGTGCCAGCAGCTTAGGGGACAGACATAACTATGGCTACACCTTC. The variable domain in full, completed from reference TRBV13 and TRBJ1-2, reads AAGVIQSPRHLIKEKRETATLKCYPIPRHDTVYWYQQGPGQDPQFLISFYEKMQSDKGSIPDRFSAQQFSDYHSELNMSSLELGDSALYFCASSLGDRHNYGYTFGSGTRLTVV.

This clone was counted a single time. CDR3 sequence reads: CASSLGTGVQYF. For the CDR3, the DNA is TGTGCCAGCAGTTTAGGGACAGGGGTTCAGTACTTC. The V and J genes are TRBV28 and TRBJ2-4; the match to TRBD1 covers 10 bases. V lost 2 bases and J lost 11; bases outside the gene matches: 0. The CDR3 is 12 amino acids. CDR1 and CDR2 (germline): MDHEN, SYDVKM.

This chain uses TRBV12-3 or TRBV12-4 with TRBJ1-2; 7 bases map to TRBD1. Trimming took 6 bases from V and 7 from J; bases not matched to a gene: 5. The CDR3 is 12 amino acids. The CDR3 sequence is CASRRDSSGYTF. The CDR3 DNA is TGTGCCAGCAGGCGGGACAGTTCTGGCTACACCTTC.

The CDR3: CASSLRTSGAKYEQYF. The CDR3 region has the DNA TGTGCCAGCAGCTTAAGGACTAGCGGGGCTAAGTACGAGCAGTACTTC. V usage is TRBV7-2 and J usage is TRBJ2-7; 12 positions agree with TRBD2. Germline lookup yields CDR1 SGHTA and CDR2 FQGNSA. Trimming cost V 2 bases and J 4 bases; bases outside gene matches: 6. CDR3 size: 16 residues.

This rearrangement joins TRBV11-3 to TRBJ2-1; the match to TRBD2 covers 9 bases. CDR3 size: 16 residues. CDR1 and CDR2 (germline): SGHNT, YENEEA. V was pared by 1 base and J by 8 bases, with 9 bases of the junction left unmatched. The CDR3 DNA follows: TGTGCCAGCAGCTTAGGACGGGAGCGGGAGGTCTATGAGCAGTTCTTC. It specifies CASSLGREREVYEQFF.

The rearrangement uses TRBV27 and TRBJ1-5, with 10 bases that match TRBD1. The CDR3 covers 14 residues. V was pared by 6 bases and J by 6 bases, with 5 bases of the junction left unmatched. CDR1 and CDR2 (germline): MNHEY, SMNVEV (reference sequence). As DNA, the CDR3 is TGTGCCAGCAGGTCCGGACAGGGGGGTCAGCCCCAGCATTTT. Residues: CASRSGQGGQPQHF.

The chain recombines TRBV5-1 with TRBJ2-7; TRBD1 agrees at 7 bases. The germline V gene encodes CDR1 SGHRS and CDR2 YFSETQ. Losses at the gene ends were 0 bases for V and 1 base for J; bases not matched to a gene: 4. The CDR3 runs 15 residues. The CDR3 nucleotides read TGCGCCAGCAGCTTGGCTGGGACAGAGTCCTACGAGCAGTACTTC. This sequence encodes CASSLAGTESYEQYF.

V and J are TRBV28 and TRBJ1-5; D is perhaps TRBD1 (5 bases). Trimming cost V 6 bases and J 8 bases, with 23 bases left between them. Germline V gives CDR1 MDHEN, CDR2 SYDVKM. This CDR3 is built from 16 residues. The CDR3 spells CASSKRSGFGLKPQHF. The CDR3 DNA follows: TGTGCCAGCAGCAAAAGATCAGGGTTTGGTCTGAAGCCCCAGCATTTT.

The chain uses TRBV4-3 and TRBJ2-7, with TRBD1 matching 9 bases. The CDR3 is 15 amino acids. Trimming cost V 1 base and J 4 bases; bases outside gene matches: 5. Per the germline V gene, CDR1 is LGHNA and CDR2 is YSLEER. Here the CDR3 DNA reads TGCGCCAGCAGCCAAGTTAGAGACAGGGGGTACGAGCAGTACTTC. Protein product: CASSQVRDRGYEQYF.